Below, one TCR beta chain is given with its context. In germline, CDR1 is MGHRA, CDR2 YSYEKL. The CDR3 covers 16 residues. Trimming pared 1 base from V and 2 bases from J, leaving 12 bases between. Here immunoSEQ multiplex PCR was the method, and the copy in TCRdb shows in-frame clones only, minus some. This sample has roughly 76,000 clones; about nine tenths occur once, and the top ten carry 0.47%. The data derive from a study of T cell changes during pregnancy in multiple sclerosis. The starting material was CD4+ T cells from peripheral blood mononuclear cells, obtained in the second trimester of pregnancy. The receptor was isolated from a female donor with multiple sclerosis, enrolled in a pregnancy study. This sequence joins TRBV4-1 and TRBJ1-5, with D unresolved. This CDR3 reads CASSQGRARGNQPQHF. CDR3 nucleotide sequence: TGCGCCAGCAGCCAAGGGCGGGCTAGGGGCAATCAGCCCCAGCATTTT.